The TCR beta chain under discussion was sequenced for a study of T cell responses to AZD1222 COVID-19 vaccine (dated by TCRdb to the early 2020s). Study-level background: AZD1222 recipients given second doses at about 4 weeks or at about 12 weeks were pooled, since spike-specific TCR depth and breadth were not found to differ between the two schedules. TCR sequencing covered over 230 trial participants: 200 to 220 given two doses of AZD1222 and about 26 given two doses of MenACWY control vaccine. Trial participants were enrolled by age into 18-55, 56-69 and 70-plus year subgroups, with around 150, 28 and 57 TCR-sequenced participants respectively. Points the paper makes about the study in general: After two AZD1222 doses, spike-specific TCR breadth and depth were significantly higher than at day 0 and than in MenACWY recipients. No day 14 peak-response samples were available, so repertoires were characterized only after the peak T cell response. Conclusions about previously exposed vaccinees are limited, since just five to seven AZD1222 recipients were seropositive for SARS-CoV-2 at baseline. Nearly half of unique spike-specific TCRs reportedly recognized epitopes outside regions mutated in the B.1.351 and B.1.1.7 variants. Participants were mostly white British, with more females than males. The authors suggested clonal diversity may have been underestimated. The 56-69-year group was small, and its depth increase did not reach significance, likely because of low power. The vaccine-associated CD4 TCRs covered the entire spike protein, and the dominant responses fell in regions 160-218 and 743-854.

The germline V gene (reference sequence) yields GTSNPN for CDR1 and SVGIG for CDR2. Including cysteine and phenylalanine, the CDR3 has 16 amino acids. The read is trimmed to its CDR3 DNA, 48 bases read in frame from base 1. The junction shows trimming of 4 bases on V and 2 bases on J, and the gene matches do not reach 13 bases of it. The CDR3 regions of human TCRbeta chains were analyzed by immunosequencing. On the study's bioinformatics: TCRs in the repertoires were compared against a reference library of SARS-CoV-2-specific TCRs that had been generated with the MIRA antigen-specificity platform. Breadth meant the fraction of unique TCRs that were SARS-CoV-2-associated, whereas depth meant the fraction of total T cells that were SARS-CoV-2-associated. Each spike-specific TCR was assigned to its reactive spike region and to a CD4 or CD8 class using the MIRA data. Log10-transformed breadth and depth values were compared by one-way ANOVA with Sidak's multiple comparisons tests. The source is immuneACCESS, and TCRdb retained only in-frame sequences with V and J called. Part of the clones is not carried over; for the studies checked, unresolved V genes explain less than half of this, and the remainder is unexplained. V and J calls and clone size are those listed in that table; D and trimming were worked out from the DNA. This sample gives about 110,000 clones in total; approximately 96% of them show up just once. The top ten clonotypes cover more than 2% of the sample.

This clone was counted a few times. The antigen it recognizes is unknown. Within one base of it there is no much larger clone, and no base qualities were kept. The sample's time point label, in plain terms: baseline before first vaccination. Vaccinee samples were obtained from the UK trials COV001 and COV002, which included a single-blind randomized controlled phase 2/3 trial of AZD1222 (ChAdOx1 nCoV-19) in healthy adults. Trial participant PBMC samples were collected at day 0 and day 28 after the second dose for TCRbeta chain sequencing. This chain is built from TRBV30 and TRBJ1-2; 7 junctional bases match TRBD1. The receptor was derived from an adult in good health. This specimen was peripheral blood, taken on day 0 of AZD1222 vaccination. The CDR3: CAWIKAKGATNYGYTF. The DNA sequence follows: TGTGCCTGGATAAAAGCCAAGGGGGCAACGAACTATGGCTACACCTTC. Reference TRBV30 and TRBJ1-2 genes cover what lies past the CDR3, so the full variable domain is SQTIHQWPATLVQPVGSPLSLECTVEGTSNPNLYWYRQAAGRGLQLLFYSVGIGQISSEVPQNLSASRPQDRQFILSSKKLLLSDSGFYLCAWIKAKGATNYGYTFGSGTRLTVV.